A selection of T cell receptor beta chains follows, all from one sample in a study of CD8 T cells in Susac syndrome. TCRdb ran MiXCR on the immunoSEQ multiplex PCR reads and lists one entry per CDR3 protein. The sample holds 350,000 to 550,000 distinct CDR3 sequences, more than 70% seen once. The specimen sequenced was CD8+ T cells from PBMCs. The receptors stem from a human donor with multiple sclerosis. The CDR3 runs from the conserved cysteine through the conserved F or W. A D gene is named only where the DNA matches it firmly. Clone size is not always given. Where it is, it says once, few, many or a class for expanded clones.

d_call j_call v_call clone_size cdr3_aa cdr3_nt
- TRBJ2-1 TRBV7-6 - CASSLERGSEQFF TGTGCCAGCAGCTTGGAGCGAGGTAGTGAGCAGTTCTTC
TRBD1 TRBJ1-2 TRBV3-1 - CASSLQGDPYGYTF TGTGCCAGCAGCTTACAGGGGGACCCCTATGGCTACACCTTC
- TRBJ2-3 TRBV4-1 - CASSQKTDTQYF TGCGCCAGCAGCCAGAAGACAGATACGCAGTATTTT
- TRBJ1-5 TRBV9 - CASSVDRDGVQPQHF TGTGCCAGCAGCGTAGATCGGGATGGGGTTCAGCCCCAGCATTTT
TRBD2 TRBJ2-2 TRBV12-3/TRBV12-4 - CASGLAGVSGELFF TGTGCCAGCGGCCTAGCGGGAGTATCCGGGGAGCTGTTTTTT
- TRBJ2-7 TRBV7-9 once CASSLEEQNEQYF TGTGCCAGCAGCTTAGAGGAACAGAACGAGCAGTACTTC
- TRBJ1-2 TRBV29-1 - CSVAYQTANYGYTF TGCAGCGTTGCTTACCAGACAGCGAACTATGGCTACACCTTC
TRBD1 TRBJ2-7 TRBV2 - CASSERTGSSDEQYF TGTGCCAGCAGTGAGCGGACAGGTAGTAGCGACGAGCAGTACTTC
TRBD1 TRBJ1-1 TRBV20-1 - CSAREGRQGWTEAFF TGCAGTGCTAGAGAGGGGAGACAGGGATGGACTGAAGCTTTCTTT
- TRBJ1-5 TRBV27 - CASSPLDGDSNQPQHF TGTGCCAGCAGCCCCCTCGATGGGGATAGCAATCAGCCCCAGCATTTT
- TRBJ2-2 TRBV12-5 - CASRLDGPKELFF TGTGCTAGTAGGCTCGACGGACCTAAGGAGCTGTTTTTT
- TRBJ2-4 TRBV27 - CASRTRLSQNIQYF TGTGCCAGCAGGACTCGACTATCCCAAAACATTCAGTACTTC
TRBD2 TRBJ2-7 TRBV7-9 - CASSLNSGYYEQYF TGTGCCAGCAGCTTAAATAGCGGGTACTACGAGCAGTACTTC
- TRBJ2-1 TRBV10-3 - CAISQTENNNEQFF TGTGCCATCAGCCAGACAGAAAACAACAATGAGCAGTTCTTC
TRBD1 TRBJ2-2 TRBV7-9 - CASGSWGWDSSTGELFF TGTGCCAGCGGTTCATGGGGTTGGGACAGCTCCACCGGGGAGCTGTTTTTT
- TRBJ2-5 TRBV7-9 - CASSLPTAENFQETQYF TGTGCCAGCAGCCTACCGACGGCGGAAAACTTCCAAGAGACCCAGTACTTC
- TRBJ1-1 TRBV20-1 - CSAKRVGTEAFF TGCAGTGCGAAACGAGTGGGGACTGAAGCTTTCTTT
TRBD1 TRBJ2-5 TRBV7-8 - CASSSGTGTQETQYF TGTGCCAGCAGCTCGGGGACAGGGACACAAGAGACCCAGTACTTC
- TRBJ1-1 TRBV11-1 - CASSPVFGTEAFF TGTGCCAGCAGCCCGGTGTTCGGTACTGAAGCTTTCTTT
- TRBJ1-1 TRBV14 - CASSAISLRSGRWNTEAFF TGTGCCAGCAGCGCGATTTCCCTCCGGAGCGGTCGTTGGAACACTGAAGCTTTCTTT
- TRBJ1-1 TRBV6-1 few CASSATGEAFF TGTGCCAGCAGTGCGACAGGTGAAGCTTTCTTT
TRBD1 TRBJ2-7 TRBV15 - CATSGLTGSYEQYF TGTGCCACCAGCGGCTTGACAGGGTCCTACGAGCAGTACTTC
- TRBJ2-1 TRBV27 - CASSYGYNEQFF TGTGCCAGCAGTTATGGCTACAATGAGCAGTTCTTC
- TRBJ1-1 TRBV5-1 - CASSLRGWDTEAFF TGCGCCAGCAGCTTGAGGGGATGGGACACTGAAGCTTTCTTT
- TRBJ1-1 TRBV7-6 - CASSSRMGTEAFF TGTGCCAGCAGCTCCCGGATGGGCACTGAAGCTTTCTTT
- TRBJ2-7 TRBV4-1 few CASSPGFSYEQYF TGCGCCAGCAGCCCCGGTTTTTCCTACGAGCAGTACTTC